Sequencing of this T cell receptor (delta chain) was carried out in a study of fetal and pediatric gammadelta thymocytes (dated by TCRdb to between 2021 and 2022). Broadly, across the study: To strengthen a single-cell study of gammadelta thymocyte development, the researchers used bulk gammadelta thymocyte repertoires that mixed previously published data with newly generated, unpublished data. The bulk gammadelta thymocyte repertoires combined unpublished data with previously published data (refs 27,28). To increase subject numbers and strengthen the CDR3 publicity analysis, bulk TCR repertoire data were added. The bulk gammadelta thymocyte repertoire set covered roughly ten subjects in total, 3 fetal thymus donors and 7 pediatric thymus donors. On the study overall, not on this receptor specifically: Compared with post-natal repertoires, fetal gammadelta thymocyte repertoires were previously reported to be enriched for TRDV2, TRGV8 and TRGV9 usage, low N additions and public CDR3s.

The data were produced on an Illumina MiSeq. In the paper's pipeline: For publicity analysis, the Vgamma9Vdelta2 and nonVgamma9Vdelta2 bulk CDR3 files were merged for each subject into one combined repertoire per subject. Using base R and dplyr, each CDR3 amino acid sequence was checked across 9 single-cell datasets and roughly nine bulk repertoires to give a publicity score ranging from 0 to 19. Clones were re-identified by TCRdb from the public reads with CATT, and rows with the same DNA were merged. TCRdb's processing, not the authors', yielded these V and J calls. In this sample the table shows under 400 delta-chain clones, around 10% of which occur a single time. Of the sample, roughly 40% falls within the top ten clones. This clone was seen only a few times. Its antigen is unknown. A read error likely explains why the TCRdb protein, taken from a much larger clone, differs from this DNA's translation at residue 3; the protein shown is translated from the DNA.

The germline V gene provides CDR1 TSWWSYY and CDR2 QGS. Reading from cysteine to phenylalanine, the CDR3 counts 21 amino acids. Just CDR3 DNA is preserved here, 63 bases in frame from base 1. For staining, thymocytes received Zombie NIR viability dye along with antibodies against CD3 (UCHT1), TCRgammadelta (11F2), TCRVgamma9 (IMMU360) and TCRVdelta2 (IMMU389). TRD and TRG CDR3 repertoires were generated in bulk, separately, from sorted Vgamma9Vdelta2 and nonVgamma9Vdelta2 gammadelta thymocytes obtained from human fetal and pediatric thymuses. Pediatric thymus tissue was collected in Belgium from children having cardiac surgery. The ages of the pediatric thymus donors in the study ranged between roughly 1 and 12 years. Thymic cell suspensions were made from fetal and post-natal thymuses as previously described. NonVgamma9Vdelta2 thymocytes were sorted as CD3+ gammadeltaTCR+ cells lacking the Vgamma9+Vdelta2+ phenotype. Cells were sorted on a FACS Aria III cell sorter (BD Biosciences).

This sequence originates from a child who underwent cardiac surgery and was recorded as healthy. The V and J genes are TRDV1 and TRDJ1; TRDD3 lines up with 13 middle nucleotides. Sequencing was done on a sample of non-Vgamma9Vdelta2 gamma-delta T cells from the thymus. In the paper's terms, the cell subset or site label means: CD3+gammadeltaTCR+ thymocytes not co-expressing Vgamma9 and Vdelta2. The CDR3 region reads CAFGVPLGDTREFGGTDKLIF. The nucleotide sequence reads TGTGCTTTTGGGGTGCCACTGGGGGATACGCGAGAGTTTGGTGGCACCGATAAACTCATCTTT.